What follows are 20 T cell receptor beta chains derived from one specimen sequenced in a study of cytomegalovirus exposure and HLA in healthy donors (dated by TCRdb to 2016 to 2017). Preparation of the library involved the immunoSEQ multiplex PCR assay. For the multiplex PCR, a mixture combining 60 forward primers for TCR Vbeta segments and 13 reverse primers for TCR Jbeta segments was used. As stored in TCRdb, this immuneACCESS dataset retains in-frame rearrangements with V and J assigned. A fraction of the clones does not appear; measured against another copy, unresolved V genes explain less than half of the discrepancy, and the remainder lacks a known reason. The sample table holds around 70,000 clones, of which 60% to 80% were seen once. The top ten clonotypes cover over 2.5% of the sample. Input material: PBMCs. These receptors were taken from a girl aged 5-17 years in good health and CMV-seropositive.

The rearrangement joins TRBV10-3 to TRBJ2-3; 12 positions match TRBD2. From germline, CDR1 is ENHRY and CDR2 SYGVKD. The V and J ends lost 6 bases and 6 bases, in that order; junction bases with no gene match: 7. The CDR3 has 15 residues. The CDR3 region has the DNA TGTGCCATCAGATCGGGACTAGCGGGCTTCGATACGCAGTATTTT. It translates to CAIRSGLAGFDTQYF.

This chain's CDR3 is CASRTGRAGRGQETQYF. The CDR3 DNA reads TGTGCCAGCCGCACCGGAAGGGCGGGAAGGGGACAAGAGACCCAGTACTTC. The rearrangement links TRBV19 to TRBJ2-5, with D perhaps TRBD2 (6 bases). Trimming left V 9 bases short and J 2 bases short, with 25 bases between. Germline loops: CDR1 LNHDA, CDR2 SQIVND (reference sequence). This CDR3 is built from 17 residues. Full variable domain (outside the CDR3, taken from reference TRBV19 and TRBJ2-5): DGGITQSPKYLFRKEGQNVTLSCEQNLNHDAMYWYRQDPGQGLRLIYYSQIVNDFQKGDIAEGYSVSREKKESFPLTVTSAQKNPTAFYLCASRTGRAGRGQETQYFGPGTRLLVL.

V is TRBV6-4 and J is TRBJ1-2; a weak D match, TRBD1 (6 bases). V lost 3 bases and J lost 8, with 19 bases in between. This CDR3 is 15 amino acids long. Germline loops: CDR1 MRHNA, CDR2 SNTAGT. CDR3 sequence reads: CASSERPGEWEGYTF. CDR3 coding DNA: TGTGCCAGCAGTGAAAGGCCAGGGGAATGGGAAGGCTACACCTTC.

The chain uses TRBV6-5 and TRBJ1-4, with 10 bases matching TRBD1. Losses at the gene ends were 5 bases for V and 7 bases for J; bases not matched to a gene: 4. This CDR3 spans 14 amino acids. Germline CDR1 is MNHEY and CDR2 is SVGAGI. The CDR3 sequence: CASSLTGGGEKLFF. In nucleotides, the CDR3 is TGTGCCAGCAGTCTGACAGGGGGCGGTGAAAAACTGTTTTTT.

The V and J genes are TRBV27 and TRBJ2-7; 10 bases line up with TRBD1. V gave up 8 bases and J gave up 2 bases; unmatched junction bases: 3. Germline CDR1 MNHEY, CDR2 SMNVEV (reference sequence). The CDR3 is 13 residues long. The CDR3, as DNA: TGTGCCAGCTGGGACAGGGGCACCTACGAGCAGTACTTC. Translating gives CASWDRGTYEQYF.

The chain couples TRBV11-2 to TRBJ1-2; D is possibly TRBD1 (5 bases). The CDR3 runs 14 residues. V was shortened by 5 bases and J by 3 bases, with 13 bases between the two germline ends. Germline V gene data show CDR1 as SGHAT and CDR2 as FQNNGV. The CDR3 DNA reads TGTGCCAGCAGCCCCGGAGGGGCATACTATGGCTACACCTTC. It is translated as CASSPGGAYYGYTF.

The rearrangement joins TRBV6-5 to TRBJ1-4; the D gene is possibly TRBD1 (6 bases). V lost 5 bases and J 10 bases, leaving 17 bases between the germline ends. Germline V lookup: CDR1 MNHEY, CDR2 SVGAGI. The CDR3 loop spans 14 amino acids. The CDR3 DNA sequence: TGTGCCAGCAGTCGCCAGGGGTTTAACGGAAAACTGTTTTTT. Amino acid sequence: CASSRQGFNGKLFF.

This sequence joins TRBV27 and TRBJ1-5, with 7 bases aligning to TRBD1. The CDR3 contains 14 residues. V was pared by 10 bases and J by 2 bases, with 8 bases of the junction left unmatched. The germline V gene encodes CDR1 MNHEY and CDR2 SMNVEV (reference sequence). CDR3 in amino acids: CATKPGTGNQPQHF. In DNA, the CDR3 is TGTGCCACCAAGCCCGGGACAGGCAATCAGCCCCAGCATTTT.

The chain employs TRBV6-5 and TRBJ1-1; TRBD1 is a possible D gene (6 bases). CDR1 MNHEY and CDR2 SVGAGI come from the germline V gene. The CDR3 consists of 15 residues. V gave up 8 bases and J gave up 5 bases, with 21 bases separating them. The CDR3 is CASYHHGGAGTEAFF. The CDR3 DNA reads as TGTGCCAGCTATCACCACGGGGGGGCAGGTACTGAAGCTTTCTTT.

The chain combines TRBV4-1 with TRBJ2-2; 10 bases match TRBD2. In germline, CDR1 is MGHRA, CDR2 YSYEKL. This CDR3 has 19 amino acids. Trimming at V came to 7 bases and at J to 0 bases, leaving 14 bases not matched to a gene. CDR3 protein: CASKPAGGSPPTNTGELFF. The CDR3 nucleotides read TGCGCCAGCAAACCAGCGGGGGGGTCCCCTCCGACGAACACCGGGGAGCTGTTTTTT.

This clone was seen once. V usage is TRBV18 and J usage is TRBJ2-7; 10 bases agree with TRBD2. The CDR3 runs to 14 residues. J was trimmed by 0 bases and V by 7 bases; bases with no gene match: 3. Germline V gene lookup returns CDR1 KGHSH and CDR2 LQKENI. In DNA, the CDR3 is TGTGCCAGCTTCAGGACTAGCGGCTCCTACGAGCAGTACTTC. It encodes CASFRTSGSYEQYF.

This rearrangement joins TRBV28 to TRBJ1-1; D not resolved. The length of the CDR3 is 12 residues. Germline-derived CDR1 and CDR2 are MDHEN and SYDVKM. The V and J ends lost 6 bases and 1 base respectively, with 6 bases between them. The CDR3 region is CASSLKNTEAFF. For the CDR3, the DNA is TGTGCCAGCAGCCTAAAGAACACTGAAGCTTTCTTT.

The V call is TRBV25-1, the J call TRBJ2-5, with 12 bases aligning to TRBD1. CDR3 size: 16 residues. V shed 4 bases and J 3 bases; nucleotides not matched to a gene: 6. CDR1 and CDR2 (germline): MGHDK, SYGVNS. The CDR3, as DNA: TGTGCCAGCAGTGTCCCGGGACAGGGGGCCGAAGAGACCCAGTACTTC. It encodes CASSVPGQGAEETQYF.

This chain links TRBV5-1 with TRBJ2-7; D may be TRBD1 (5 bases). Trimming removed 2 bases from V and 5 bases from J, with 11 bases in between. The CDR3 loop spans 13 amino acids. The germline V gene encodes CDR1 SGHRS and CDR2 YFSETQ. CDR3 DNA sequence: TGCGCCAGCAGCTTTCCCAGGGCCCACGAGCAGTACTTC. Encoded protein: CASSFPRAHEQYF.

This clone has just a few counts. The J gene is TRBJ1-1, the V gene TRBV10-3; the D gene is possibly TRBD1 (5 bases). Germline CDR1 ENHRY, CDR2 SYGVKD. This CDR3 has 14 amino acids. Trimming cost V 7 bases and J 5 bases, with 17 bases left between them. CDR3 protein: CAITRDFEVTEAFF. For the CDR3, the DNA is TGTGCCATCACCCGGGACTTTGAGGTAACTGAAGCTTTCTTT.

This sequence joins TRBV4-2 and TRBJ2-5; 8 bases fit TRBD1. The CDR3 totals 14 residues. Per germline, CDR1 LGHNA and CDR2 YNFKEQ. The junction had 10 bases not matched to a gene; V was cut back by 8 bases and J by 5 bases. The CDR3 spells CASARGQGKETQYF. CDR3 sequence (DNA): TGTGCCAGCGCCAGGGGGCAGGGAAAGGAGACCCAGTACTTC.

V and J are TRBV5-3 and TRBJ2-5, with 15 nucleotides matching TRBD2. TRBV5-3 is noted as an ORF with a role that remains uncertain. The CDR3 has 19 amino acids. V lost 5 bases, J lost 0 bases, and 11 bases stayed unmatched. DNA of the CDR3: TGTGCCAGAAGTTTCTCTGGGACTAGCGGGGGGACGTACCAAGAGACCCAGTACTTC. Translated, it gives CARSFSGTSGGTYQETQYF.

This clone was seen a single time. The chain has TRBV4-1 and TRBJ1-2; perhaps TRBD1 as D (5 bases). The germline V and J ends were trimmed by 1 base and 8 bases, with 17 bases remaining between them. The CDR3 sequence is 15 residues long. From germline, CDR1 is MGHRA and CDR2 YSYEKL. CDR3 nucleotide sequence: TGCGCCAGCAGCCAAGGGTTACGGGGGAGTGGCGGCTACACCTTC. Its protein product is CASSQGLRGSGGYTF.

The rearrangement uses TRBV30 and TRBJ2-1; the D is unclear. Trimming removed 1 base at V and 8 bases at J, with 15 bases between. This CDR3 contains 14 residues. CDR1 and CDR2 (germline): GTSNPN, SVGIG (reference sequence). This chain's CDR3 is CAWSADTEWDEQFF. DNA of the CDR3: TGTGCCTGGAGTGCAGACACCGAGTGGGATGAGCAGTTCTTC.

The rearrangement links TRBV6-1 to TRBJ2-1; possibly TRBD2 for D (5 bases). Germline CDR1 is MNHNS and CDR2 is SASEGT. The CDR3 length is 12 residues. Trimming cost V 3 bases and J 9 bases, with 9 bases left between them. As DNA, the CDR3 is TGTGCCAGCAGTGAGGCGGGCGCTGAGCAGTTCTTC. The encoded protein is CASSEAGAEQFF.